This T cell receptor (beta chain) was identified in a study of CD8+CD57+ T cells in acquired aplastic anemia. Study-wide results and caveats: Patients had around 30 CD8+ CDR3 sequences in common with controls (the shared set).

This clonotype was counted at least ten times. Antigen specificity is unknown. The CDR3 is made up of 17 amino acids. Germline V lookup: CDR1 LNHNV, CDR2 YYDKDF (reference sequence). Trimming took 0 bases from V and 0 from J, leaving 9 bases between them. Profiling that covered TCR beta VDJ and CDR3 relied on genomic DNA as its template. TCRdb re-called the reads through MiXCR, storing one row per CDR3 protein. Of more than 100,000 distinct CDR3 sequences listed, less than 45% are singletons. V is TRBV15 and J is TRBJ2-6; no definite D call. The source material was sorted CD4+, CD8+, or CD8+CD57+ T cells (not recorded which) from PBMCs. This TCR came from a human donor in good health, serving as a control. The CDR3 DNA follows: TGTGCCACCAGCAGAGAGCCCCAGTACTCTGGGGCCAACGTCCTGACTTTC. It is translated as CATSREPQYSGANVLTF.